What follows are 15 T cell receptor beta chains derived from one specimen sequenced in a study of beta chain features in type 1 diabetes. Their cognate antigens are unknown. What was sequenced were expressed TCRB transcripts, since all of the isolated RNA had been reverse transcribed. Sequencing was performed with immunoSEQ multiplex PCR; in TCRdb, only in-frame clones are kept and a portion is missing. Of 130,000 or so clones listed, about 15% are singletons. Study conclusions and caveats: All four CD4+ subsets from Type 1 diabetes patients carried moderately but significantly shorter TCRB CDR3s.

The sequencing input was central memory CD4+ T cells from blood. These receptors were collected from a man younger than 40 with type 1 diabetes.

The chain uses TRBV4-2 and TRBJ2-4; 7 bases match TRBD2. Germline V CDR1 and CDR2: LGHNA, YNFKEQ. There are 18 residues in the CDR3. The junction had 8 bases not matched to a gene; V was cut back by 0 bases and J by 0 bases. CDR3 nucleotides: TGTGCCAGCAGCCAAGATCGGGGCGGGGGAGTAGCCAAAAACATTCAGTACTTC. It encodes CASSQDRGGGVAKNIQYF.

In this sample, this clone turned up a few times. This rearrangement joins TRBV6-5 to TRBJ2-7; 8 bases agree with TRBD1. Germline-derived CDR1 and CDR2 are MNHEY and SVGAGI. After removal of 0 bases from V and 2 bases from J, the junction contained 6 bases not matched to a gene. CDR3 length: 16 amino acids. The CDR3 nucleotides read TGTGCCAGCAGTTACTCGCGGACAGGGATCACCTACGAGCAGTACTTC. Translating it yields CASSYSRTGITYEQYF.

This clone was detected once. The chain links TRBV29-1 to TRBJ2-3; TRBD2 aligns across 8 bases. The CDR3 spans 13 residues. V gave up 5 bases and J gave up 6 bases; unmatched junction bases: 7. The germline CDR1 and CDR2 sequences are SQVTM and ANQGSEA. The CDR3, as DNA: TGCAGCGTTCCTGGCGGGGGGCCGGATACGCAGTATTTT. Translated, it gives CSVPGGGPDTQYF.

The chain has TRBV9 and TRBJ2-3; a weak D match, TRBD1 (5 bases). V lost 2 bases and J lost 3, with 13 bases in between. This CDR3 spans 15 amino acids. CDR1 is SGDLS and CDR2 is YYNGEE in the germline V gene. The CDR3 nucleotides read TGTGCCAGCAGCGTCCAGGGAACGGAGACAGATACGCAGTATTTT. Translated, it gives CASSVQGTETDTQYF.

The chain employs TRBV29-1 and TRBJ1-1, with D hard to call. Germline-derived CDR1 and CDR2 are SQVTM and ANQGSEA. This CDR3 spans 10 amino acids. V lost 5 bases to trimming and J lost 7 bases, with 8 bases between them. CDR3 loop: CSVMSDEAFF. DNA of the CDR3: TGCAGCGTTATGAGCGATGAAGCTTTCTTT.

The rearrangement joins TRBV23-1 to TRBJ2-7; D could derive from TRBD1 or TRBD2 (5 bases each). TRBV23-1 is an open reading frame, and its role is uncertain. CDR3 size: 14 residues. Trimming stripped 6 bases from V and 0 bases from J, with 12 bases between. This CDR3 is CASSEDGGSYEQYF. The CDR3 coding sequence is TGCGCCAGCAGCGAAGATGGGGGCTCCTACGAGCAGTACTTC.

The rearrangement joins TRBV15 to TRBJ1-2, with 12 nucleotides matching TRBD1. Germline values: CDR1 LNHNV, CDR2 YYDKDF (reference sequence). This CDR3 has 16 residues. V shed 0 bases and J 6 bases; nucleotides not matched to a gene: 5. CDR3 bases: TGTGCCACCAGCAGAGATCCGGGACAGGGGGCCCATGGCTACACCTTC. Protein sequence: CATSRDPGQGAHGYTF.

This clone has more than one count but fewer than ten. The rearrangement joins TRBV5-1 to TRBJ2-3; D remains unclear. The CDR3 loop spans 12 amino acids. Germline V lookup: CDR1 SGHRS, CDR2 YFSETQ. The germline V and J ends were trimmed by 0 bases and 5 bases, with 4 bases remaining between them. CDR3 coding DNA: TGCGCCAGCAGCTTGGGGGGAGATACGCAGTATTTT. Residues: CASSLGGDTQYF.

This clone was picked up a small number of times. The rearrangement links TRBV4-1 to TRBJ2-1, with D possibly being TRBD1 (5 bases). This CDR3 comprises 14 residues. The V gene's germline CDR1 is MGHRA and CDR2 YSYEKL. Trimming took 1 base from V and 5 from J, leaving 9 bases between them. CDR3: CASSQVTEHNEQFF. CDR3 nucleotide sequence: TGCGCCAGCAGCCAAGTGACAGAGCACAATGAGCAGTTCTTC.

The rearrangement joins TRBV9 to TRBJ1-2; TRBD1 aligns across 8 bases. There are 15 residues in the CDR3. V lost 4 bases, J lost 2 bases, and 7 bases stayed unmatched. Germline CDR1 and CDR2: SGDLS and YYNGEE. The CDR3 sequence is CASSLRTGNNYGYTF. CDR3 bases: TGTGCCAGCAGCCTACGGACAGGGAACAACTATGGCTACACCTTC. The full variable domain, with the rest looked up from reference TRBV9 and TRBJ1-2, is DSGVTQTPKHLITATGQRVTLRCSPRSGDLSVYWYQQSLDQGLQFLIQYYNGEERAKGNILERFSAQQFPDLHSELNLSSLELGDSALYFCASSLRTGNNYGYTFGSGTRLTVV.

The chain couples TRBV30 to TRBJ2-1; D ambiguous. CDR1 is GTSNPN and CDR2 is SVGIG in the germline V gene (reference sequence). There are 11 residues in the CDR3. The V end was cut by 0 bases, the J end by 7 bases, with 4 bases between. CDR3 bases: TGTGCCTGGAGTGTAAGGAATGAGCAGTTCTTC. Protein product: CAWSVRNEQFF.

The chain joins TRBV2 to TRBJ2-5; unclear D gene. With 1 base removed from V and 2 bases from J, the gap between germline ends came to 8 bases. The germline CDR1 and CDR2 sequences are SNHLY and FYNNEI. The CDR3 extends over 14 amino acids. The CDR3 bases are TGTGCCAGCAGTGAAGGGTGGAATCAAGAGACCCAGTACTTC. It yields the protein CASSEGWNQETQYF.

The chain is built from TRBV7-2 and TRBJ1-2; no clear D gene. The CDR3 runs to 12 residues. Germline lookup yields CDR1 SGHTA and CDR2 FQGNSA. Deletions cut 0 bases from V and 7 bases from J, with 6 bases between. CDR3 residues: CASSLAEGGYTF. In nucleotides, the CDR3 is TGTGCCAGCAGCTTAGCTGAGGGTGGCTACACCTTC.

There are a few counts of this clone. The gene calls are TRBV7-9 and TRBJ2-5; possible D gene TRBD2, 6 bases. V shed 1 base and J shed 5 bases, with 11 bases lying between them. There are 14 residues in the CDR3. Germline loops: CDR1 SEHNR, CDR2 FQNEAQ (reference sequence). This chain's CDR3 is CASSLETSIETQYF. The CDR3 DNA reads as TGTGCCAGCAGCTTAGAGACTAGTATCGAGACCCAGTACTTC.

This clone was seen only a few times. DNA for the CDR3: TGTGCCAGCAGCCAAGGGACAGGGGAAGAGACCCAGTACTTC. This gives the protein CASSQGTGEETQYF. The chain carries TRBV4-2 and TRBJ2-5; TRBD1 agrees at 9 bases. The CDR3 runs 14 residues. Per the germline V gene, CDR1 is LGHNA and CDR2 is YNFKEQ. Trimming removed 1 base from V and 3 bases from J; junction bases left unmatched: 0.